These 19 T cell receptor beta chains originate from one sample sequenced in a study of T cells after yellow fever vaccination. Using its own MiXCR run on the 5' RACE reads, TCRdb lists one record per CDR3 protein. The table lists around 310,000 distinct CDR3 sequences, over 8% of them singletons. Here the sequenced sample was PBMCs, taken on the day of the first yellow fever vaccination. These receptors were taken from a man between 18 and 35 years old who received the YFV17D yellow fever vaccine.

CDR3 sequence: CASSPRAEKEQYF. CDR3 sequence (DNA): TGCGCCAGCAGCCCCCGGGCGGAGAAAGAGCAGTACTTC. The rearrangement links TRBV4-1 to TRBJ2-1; D unresolved. The J call may be in error: the DNA end matches TRBJ2-7 better. Germline V gene sequence: CDR1 MGHRA, CDR2 YSYEKL. The CDR3 runs 13 residues.

In its sample, this clonotype was seen many times. The V gene is TRBV6-2 or TRBV6-3, the J gene TRBJ2-2; 9 nucleotides match TRBD1. The CDR3 sequence is 18 residues long. From germline, CDR1 is MNHEY and CDR2 SVGEGT. With V trimmed by 1 base and J by 5 bases, 11 bases remained unmatched. In DNA, the CDR3 is TGTGCCAGCAGTTACTTTCCCGGGACAGGGTTATGGACCGGGGAGCTGTTTTTT. Protein product: CASSYFPGTGLWTGELFF.

The genes are TRBV20-1 and TRBJ1-1, with TRBD1 identical over 9 bases. Germline values: CDR1 DFQATT, CDR2 SNEGSKA (reference sequence). With V trimmed by 3 bases and J by 3 bases, 2 bases remained unmatched. The CDR3 is 13 residues long. The CDR3 DNA reads TGCAGTGCTAGTCGGGACAGGGACACTGAAGCTTTCTTT. Its protein is CSASRDRDTEAFF.

The V and J genes are TRBV28 and TRBJ2-6; no definite D call. V shed 3 bases and J shed 0 bases, with 12 bases lying between them. This CDR3 has 17 residues. Germline lookup yields CDR1 MDHEN and CDR2 SYDVKM. DNA for the CDR3: TGTGCCAGCAGTTTTCTGTTGGGTGGCTCTGGGGCCAACGTCCTGACTTTC. It specifies CASSFLLGGSGANVLTF.

V and J are TRBV9 and TRBJ1-1, with TRBD1 as a possible D gene (5 bases). Germline lookup yields CDR1 SGDLS and CDR2 YYNGEE. The CDR3 is made up of 14 amino acids. V gave up 0 bases and J gave up 7 bases, with 13 bases separating them. CDR3 region: CASSVEPVGLEAFF. CDR3 coding DNA: TGTGCCAGCAGCGTAGAACCGGTGGGGCTTGAAGCTTTCTTT.

There are a few counts of this clonotype. CDR3 sequence (DNA): TGTGCCACCAGCAGAGATGGTAGCTCAGATACGCAGTATTTT. Amino acids: CATSRDGSSDTQYF. The gene calls are TRBV15 and TRBJ2-3, with no clear D. Germline CDR1 is LNHNV and CDR2 is YYDKDF (reference sequence). V gave up 0 bases and J gave up 4 bases, with 8 bases separating them. This CDR3 comprises 14 residues.

V is TRBV28 and J is TRBJ1-6; a weak D match, TRBD1 (5 bases). The CDR3 totals 15 residues. The ends were cut back, 6 bases at V and 5 bases at J, with 14 bases in the middle. The germline gives CDR1 MDHEN, CDR2 SYDVKM. DNA for the CDR3: TGTGCCAGCAGCCTAACAGGAGCCGATAATTCACCCCTCCACTTT. Residues: CASSLTGADNSPLHF.

The J gene is TRBJ2-1, the V gene TRBV18; 10 nucleotides align to TRBD2. The CDR3 has 14 amino acids. The germline V gene encodes CDR1 KGHSH and CDR2 LQKENI. V was clipped by 3 bases and J by 14 bases; unmatched bases: 10. This CDR3 reads CASSPEPSGGREFF. CDR3 nucleotide sequence: TGTGCCAGCTCACCGGAGCCTAGCGGGGGCCGGGAGTTCTTC.

This clonotype was picked up one time. This chain uses TRBV5-1 with TRBJ1-6; 7 nucleotides align to TRBD1. Looked up from germline, CDR1 is SGHRS and CDR2 is YFSETQ. This CDR3 contains 14 residues. V was pared by 4 bases and J by 7 bases, with 5 bases of the junction left unmatched. This CDR3 is CASSLQGQNSPLHF. In DNA, the CDR3 is TGCGCCAGCAGCCTACAGGGGCAGAATTCACCCCTCCACTTT. The complete variable domain, with remaining parts taken from reference TRBV5-1 and TRBJ1-6, reads KAGVTQTPRYLIKTRGQQVTLSCSPISGHRSVSWYQQTPGQGLQFLFEYFSETQRNKGNFPGRFSGRQFSNSRSEMNVSTLELGDSALYLCASSLQGQNSPLHFGNGTRLTVT.

This chain joins TRBV20-1 and TRBJ2-7; D may match TRBD1 or TRBD2 (6 bases each). CDR3 size: 14 residues. The V gene's germline CDR1 is DFQATT and CDR2 SNEGSKA (reference sequence). V was cut by 6 bases and J by 1 base, with 16 bases left in between. CDR3 protein: CSARRGAGSYEQYF. CDR3 bases: TGCAGTGCCAGAAGGGGGGCAGGGTCCTACGAGCAGTACTTC.

This clonotype occurred a few times. This chain uses TRBV4-1 with TRBJ1-2, with no clear D. CDR3 length: 15 amino acids. Trimming left V 5 bases short and J 8 bases short, with 21 bases between. Germline lookup yields CDR1 MGHRA and CDR2 YSYEKL. The CDR3 region is CASSADPGFGSGYTF. As DNA, the CDR3 is TGCGCCAGCAGCGCAGATCCGGGTTTCGGAAGCGGCTACACCTTC.

This clonotype occurred a few times. The gene calls are TRBV12-3 or TRBV12-4 and TRBJ1-1, with TRBD1 as a possible D gene (6 bases). This CDR3 region has 13 residues. Trimming left V 6 bases short and J 8 bases short, with 16 bases between. The CDR3 protein is CASSWGADREAFF. The CDR3 DNA follows: TGTGCCAGCAGCTGGGGGGCTGACAGGGAAGCTTTCTTT.

The genes are TRBV6-2 or TRBV6-3 and TRBJ1-2, with TRBD1 as a possible D gene (6 bases). V was shortened by 6 bases and J by 0 bases, with 14 bases between the two germline ends. Germline-derived CDR1 and CDR2 are MNHEY and SVGEGT. The CDR3 consists of 15 residues. CDR3 in DNA: TGTGCCAGCAGCCCCTACACAGGGACTAACTATGGCTACACCTTC. Protein: CASSPYTGTNYGYTF.

This clonotype came up a few times. V is TRBV6-1 and J is TRBJ2-7; weak D call: TRBD1 (6 bases). V lost 11 bases to trimming and J lost 5 bases, with 16 bases between them. The CDR3 covers 12 residues. Germline V CDR1 and CDR2: MNHNS, SASEGT. The DNA for the CDR3 is TGTGCCGTGCGGGCAGGGGAACACGAGCAGTACGTC. This translates into CAVRAGEHEQYV.

This clonotype was observed a handful of times. The CDR3 DNA is TGTGCCAGCAGCTCGGACAGGGGGCCAGATACGCAGTATTTT. Translation gives CASSSDRGPDTQYF. The chain links TRBV7-2 to TRBJ2-3; TRBD1 agrees at 11 bases. This CDR3 has 14 amino acids. CDR1 SGHTA and CDR2 FQGNSA come from the germline V gene. Losses at the gene ends were 4 bases for V and 4 bases for J; bases not matched to a gene: 1.

V gene TRBV5-1 combines with J gene TRBJ1-1; 8 positions agree with TRBD1. V was clipped by 4 bases and J by 3 bases; unmatched bases: 5. Germline loops: CDR1 SGHRS, CDR2 YFSETQ. The length of the CDR3 is 14 residues. The CDR3 DNA sequence: TGCGCCAGCAGCGAGGGACAGGTAGACACTGAAGCTTTCTTT. Its protein is CASSEGQVDTEAFF.

This clonotype was detected many times. CDR3 nucleotide sequence: TGCGCCAGCAGCCAAGATTTAGGGACAGCAAGCCAGCCCCAGCATTTT. Its translation is CASSQDLGTASQPQHF. The chain couples TRBV4-1 to TRBJ1-5; 7 nucleotides match TRBD1. The CDR3 covers 16 residues. V trimming: 0 bases; J trimming: 7 bases; junction bases outside the gene matches: 9. The V gene's germline CDR1 is MGHRA and CDR2 YSYEKL.

V is TRBV9 and J is TRBJ2-1, with a possible D match to TRBD2 (7 bases). Trimming left V 3 bases short and J 8 bases short, with 21 bases between. Per germline, CDR1 SGDLS and CDR2 YYNGEE. The CDR3 contains 16 residues. The CDR3 DNA follows: TGTGCCAGCAGCGCGAACGGGGGGCCCGGCTGGGATGAGCAGTTCTTC. As protein: CASSANGGPGWDEQFF.

The table lists this clonotype with a few counts. V usage is TRBV21-1 and J usage is TRBJ1-2; the table's TRBD1 call for D was not verified on the DNA. TRBV21-1 represents a pseudogene. This CDR3 spans 17 amino acids. The CDR3 protein is CASSKPLRGQGLNGYTF. CDR3 coding DNA: TGTGCCAGCAGCAAACCCCTGAGAGGACAGGGATTGAATGGCTACACCTTC.